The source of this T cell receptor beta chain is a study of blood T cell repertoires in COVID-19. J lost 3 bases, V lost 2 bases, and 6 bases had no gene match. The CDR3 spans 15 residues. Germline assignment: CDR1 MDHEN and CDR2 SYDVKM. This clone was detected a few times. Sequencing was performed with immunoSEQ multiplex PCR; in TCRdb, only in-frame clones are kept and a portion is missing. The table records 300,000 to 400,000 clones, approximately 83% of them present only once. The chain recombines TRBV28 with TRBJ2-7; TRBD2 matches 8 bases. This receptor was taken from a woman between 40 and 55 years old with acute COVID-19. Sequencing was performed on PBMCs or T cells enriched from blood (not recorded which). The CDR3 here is CASSLGTRVFYEQYF. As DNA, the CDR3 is TGTGCCAGCAGTTTAGGGACTAGAGTTTTCTACGAGCAGTACTTC.